This entry is about one TCR beta chain. Here immunoSEQ multiplex PCR was the method, and the copy in TCRdb shows in-frame clones only, minus some. Of fewer than 150,000 clones listed, around 97% are singletons. The CDR3 contains 15 residues. Trimming cost V 4 bases and J 9 bases; bases outside gene matches: 8. Per germline, CDR1 LGHNA and CDR2 YSLEER. This sample was included in a study of T cell changes during pregnancy in multiple sclerosis. The material sequenced was peripheral blood, taken after pregnancy. The chain recombines TRBV4-3 with TRBJ2-1, with TRBD2 matching 11 bases. The source of this sequence is a female donor with multiple sclerosis, enrolled in a pregnancy study. CDR3: CASSPRLAGYGEQFF. Written as DNA, the CDR3 is TGCGCCAGCAGCCCAAGACTAGCGGGATATGGTGAGCAGTTCTTC.